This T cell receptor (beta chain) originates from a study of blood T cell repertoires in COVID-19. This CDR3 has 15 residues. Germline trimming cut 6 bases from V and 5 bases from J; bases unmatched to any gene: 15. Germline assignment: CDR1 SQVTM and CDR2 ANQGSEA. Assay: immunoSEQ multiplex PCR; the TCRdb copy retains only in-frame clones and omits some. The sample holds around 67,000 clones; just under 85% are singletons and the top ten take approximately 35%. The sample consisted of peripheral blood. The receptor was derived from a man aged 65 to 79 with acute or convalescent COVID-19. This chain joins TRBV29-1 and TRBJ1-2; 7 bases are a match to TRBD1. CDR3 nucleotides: TGCAGCGTCGGAAACCGGCGACAGGGAAGTTATGGCTACACCTTC. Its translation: CSVGNRRQGSYGYTF.